A single sample gave rise to the 13 T cell receptor beta chains below, sequenced in a study of beta chain features in type 1 diabetes. Sequencing targeted expressed TCRB transcripts, as all isolated RNA had been reverse transcribed. Clones were read by immunoSEQ multiplex PCR, and TCRdb kept only the in-frame ones, dropping some. The table lists 310,000 or so clones, 9.5% to 11% of them singletons. The sample taken for sequencing was naive CD4+ T cells from blood. Receptor source: a woman aged 25 to 39 in good health.

This chain links TRBV7-3 with TRBJ2-5, with TRBD1 matching 9 bases. The CDR3 runs 14 residues. Germline V lookup: CDR1 SGHTA, CDR2 FQGTGA. J gave up 7 bases and V 4 bases, and 7 bases lay outside the gene matches. The DNA of the CDR3 is TGTGCCAGCAGCTCGGACAGGGGCGCCGGGACCCAGTACTTC. Translated, it gives CASSSDRGAGTQYF.

This chain links TRBV18 with TRBJ2-7; a weak D match, TRBD1 (6 bases). The germline CDR1 and CDR2 sequences are KGHSH and LQKENI. The CDR3 has 14 residues. Trimming took off 2 bases at V and 3 bases at J, with 11 bases between the two ends. The CDR3, as DNA: TGTGCCAGCTCACCAGAGGACAGCGTCTACGAGCAGTACTTC. Its translation is CASSPEDSVYEQYF.

This clone was picked up a small number of times. The chain uses TRBV6-5 and TRBJ1-1; TRBD1 is a possible D gene (6 bases). This CDR3 comprises 15 residues. CDR1 and CDR2 from the germline V gene are MNHEY and SVGAGI. The V end was cut by 0 bases, the J end by 1 base, with 9 bases between. The CDR3 loop reads CASSYSGQRNTEAFF. CDR3 sequence (DNA): TGTGCCAGCAGTTACTCCGGACAGAGGAACACTGAAGCTTTCTTT.

This clone was seen a handful of times. The chain carries TRBV5-8 and TRBJ1-2, with a possible D match to TRBD1 (5 bases). The CDR3 runs to 14 residues. Trimming cost V 0 bases and J 6 bases, with 12 bases left between them. CDR1 SGHTS and CDR2 YDEGEE come from the germline V gene. This CDR3 reads CASSLARAPHGYTF. Written as DNA, the CDR3 is TGTGCCAGCAGCTTGGCCAGGGCCCCACATGGCTACACCTTC.

Only a few counts were recorded for this clone. In DNA form, the CDR3 reads TGTGCCATCAGTGAGTCGACGGGAGAAGAGACCCAGTACTTC. Translation: CAISESTGEETQYF. The chain joins TRBV10-3 to TRBJ2-5; D may be TRBD2 (6 bases). This CDR3 is built from 14 residues. Germline V gene sequence: CDR1 ENHRY, CDR2 SYGVKD. Trimming pared 0 bases from V and 3 bases from J, leaving 8 bases between.

J is TRBJ2-1 and V is TRBV2; 7 bases agree with TRBD2. CDR1 SNHLY and CDR2 FYNNEI come from the germline V gene. This CDR3 has 14 amino acids. The trim removed 4 bases at V and 7 bases at J, leaving 7 bases unmatched. CDR3 sequence (DNA): TGTGCCAGCAGTGGGCGGGAGTACGTTAATGAGCAGTTCTTC. It yields the protein CASSGREYVNEQFF.

This clone has a handful of counts. The gene calls are TRBV28 and TRBJ1-2; D gene unclear. There are 13 residues in the CDR3. Germline values: CDR1 MDHEN, CDR2 SYDVKM. Trimming removed 3 bases at V and 6 bases at J, with 11 bases between. The CDR3 DNA reads as TGTGCCAGCAGTTTTCGGGAGGGCCATGGCTACACCTTC. It translates to CASSFREGHGYTF.

V is TRBV6-1 and J is TRBJ2-7, with 9 bases that match TRBD1. CDR1 and CDR2 (germline): MNHNS, SASEGT. The CDR3 length is 18 residues. The V gene end was trimmed by 2 bases and the J gene end by 0 bases; junction bases not matched to a gene: 11. In DNA form, the CDR3 reads TGTGCCAGCAGTGAAATGGACAGGGGCAATTATCACTCCTACGAGCAGTACTTC. This sequence encodes CASSEMDRGNYHSYEQYF.

This clone was detected only a few times. The chain employs TRBV28 and TRBJ2-1, with TRBD1 matching 8 bases. Germline CDR1 and CDR2: MDHEN and SYDVKM. V lost 1 base to trimming and J lost 6 bases; unmatched junction nucleotides: 2. This CDR3 has 14 residues. For the CDR3, the DNA is TGTGCCAGCAGTTTATCAGGGGGCTCCAATGAGCAGTTCTTC. Protein: CASSLSGGSNEQFF.

This chain's CDR3 is CSVDTAGDGNYGYTF. The CDR3 nucleotides are TGCAGCGTTGATACCGCAGGGGACGGTAACTATGGCTACACCTTC. The rearrangement joins TRBV29-1 to TRBJ1-2; weak D call: TRBD1 (6 bases). V lost 3 bases and J lost 1, with 15 bases in between. The CDR3 extends over 15 amino acids. CDR1 SQVTM and CDR2 ANQGSEA come from the germline V gene.

This clone was seen a handful of times. This chain uses TRBV6-1 with TRBJ2-5, with D perhaps TRBD1 (6 bases). V was trimmed by 6 bases and J by 7 bases, leaving 18 bases between them. Germline V gene lookup returns CDR1 MNHNS and CDR2 SASEGT. CDR3 length: 14 amino acids. The CDR3 spells CASSDQRGLGTQYF. As DNA, the CDR3 is TGTGCCAGCAGCGATCAAAGGGGGTTGGGGACCCAGTACTTC.

The V gene is TRBV4-2, the J gene TRBJ2-1; 8 bases align to TRBD2. CDR1 is LGHNA, CDR2 YNFKEQ, per germline. V lost 0 bases to trimming and J lost 6 bases; unmatched junction nucleotides: 10. The CDR3 is made up of 17 amino acids. The CDR3 protein is CASSQELAEGRGNEQFF. The DNA of the CDR3 is TGTGCCAGCAGCCAAGAACTAGCGGAGGGTCGGGGCAATGAGCAGTTCTTC.

This clone was observed a few times. The rearrangement uses TRBV7-9 and TRBJ2-7; 10 nucleotides agree with TRBD2. The CDR3 is 17 amino acids. J was trimmed by 6 bases and V by 5 bases; bases with no gene match: 16. The V gene's germline CDR1 is SEHNR and CDR2 FQNEAQ (reference sequence). In DNA form, the CDR3 reads TGTGCCAGCAGCGGGAGCGGGAGGGCCAAATGGAGCGGCGAGCAGTACTTC. The encoded protein is CASSGSGRAKWSGEQYF.